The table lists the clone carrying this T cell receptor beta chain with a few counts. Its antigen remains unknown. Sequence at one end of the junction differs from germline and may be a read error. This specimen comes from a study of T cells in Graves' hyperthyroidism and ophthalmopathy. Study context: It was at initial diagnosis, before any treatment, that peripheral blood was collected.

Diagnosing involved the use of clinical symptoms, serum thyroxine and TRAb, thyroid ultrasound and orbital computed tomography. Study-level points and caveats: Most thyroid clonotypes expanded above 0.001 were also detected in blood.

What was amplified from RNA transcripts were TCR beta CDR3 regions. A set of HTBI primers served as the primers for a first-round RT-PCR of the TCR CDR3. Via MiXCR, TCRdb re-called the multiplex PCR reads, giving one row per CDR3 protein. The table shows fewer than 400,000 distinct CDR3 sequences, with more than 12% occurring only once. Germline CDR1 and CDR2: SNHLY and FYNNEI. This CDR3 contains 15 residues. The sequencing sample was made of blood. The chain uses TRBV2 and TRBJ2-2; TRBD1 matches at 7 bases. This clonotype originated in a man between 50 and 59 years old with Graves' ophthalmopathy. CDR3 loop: CASSEYNRGTGELLF. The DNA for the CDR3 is TGTGCCAGCAGTGAATATAACAGGGGCACCGGGGAGCTGCTTTTT.